This T cell receptor (beta chain) was documented in a study of T cells in Graves' hyperthyroidism and ophthalmopathy (dated by TCRdb to between 2018 and 2021). Describing the broader study: Peripheral blood was sampled at the time of initial diagnosis, prior to any treatment. To identify distinguishing TCR V-J signatures, a discovery cohort of 95 to 100 patients was used, comprising some 45 with Graves' ophthalmopathy and approximately 57 with stable Graves' hyperthyroidism. Whether ophthalmopathy could be predicted prospectively was tested in an independent validation cohort made up of 18 hyperthyroidism patients plus 17 patients who later progressed to ophthalmopathy. The approximately 90 discovery patients were divided at random into training and test sets in a 7:3 ratio. The study also compared thyroid tissue and blood T-cell repertoires from 6 or 7 Graves' hyperthyroidism patients. Once sampling was done, hyperthyroidism patients were given methimazole at a starting dose of 30 mg daily, whereas ophthalmopathy patients were given high-dose intravenous methylprednisolone. The paper reports TCR Vbeta CDR3 sequencing of roughly 140 peripheral blood samples: around 45 ophthalmopathy, fewer than 85 hyperthyroidism and some 17 progressor patients.

Findings and caveats that apply to the study as a whole: Blood samples also contained most of the expanded thyroid clonotypes (frequency above 0.001), which suggests that blood repertoires may reflect thyroid immune responses. In validation, progression to ophthalmopathy was predicted by the model with more than 65% sensitivity and about 72% specificity, a median of around 6.5 months before onset. A model built on a 13 V-J signature distinguished ophthalmopathy from stable hyperthyroidism, reaching about 88% sensitivity and around 81% specificity in cross-validation and 80%/75% in testing. Sample size was not statistically predetermined, and blinding of investigators to group allocation was not performed.

Amplification of TCR beta CDR3 regions was carried out from RNA transcripts. For the first round of RT-PCR on the TCR CDR3, the HTBI primer set was used together with the Qiagen OneStep RT-PCR kit. A second multiplex PCR round built the libraries, followed by size selection and purification. Sequencing of the libraries was done on an Illumina HiSeq2000 using paired-end 100 bp reads. The authors' analysis ran thus. SOAPnuke was used to process the raw data, throwing out any read that contained adapters or uncalled bases, had a mean Phred below 15, or lacked an exact constant-primer or identifier match. High-quality paired reads were merged using COPE v1.2.5, and each unique nucleotide sequence was defined as a clonotype. MiTCR v1.1 was used to align clonotypes to the IMGT TRBV, TRBD and TRBJ reference segments. The analysis included only V-J combinations with a frequency above 0.0001, which together covered more than 99% of the repertoires. A TCS score was defined as the ratio of F50 (clonal expansion) to E x V (chaos), with BLOSUM62-based TCRdist applied between CDR3 peptides within each V-J. Welch's t-statistics and random forest reduced several hundred V-J features to 13, which were used in a naive Bayes classifier (R e1071). The public sequencing data were trimmed at Q25 with fastp and processed into clonotypes with MiXCR by TCRdb, which kept only in-frame beta chains. Rows with one shared CDR3 protein collapse into an entry with the most common genes and DNA. The V and J calls and clone size are TCRdb's, not the authors'. This sample holds fewer than 550,000 distinct CDR3 sequences; 15% to 19% were observed only once. Approximately 7.5% of the sample is taken by the ten largest.

Per the germline V gene (reference sequence), DFQATT is the CDR1 and SNEGSKA is the CDR2. From the cysteine up to the phenylalanine, the CDR3 has a length of 14 residues. The read is trimmed to its CDR3 DNA, 42 bases read in frame from base 1. V ends up 6 bases short and J 7 bases short, with an unmatched junction base count of 10. This clonotype was counted at least ten times. Its cognate antigen has yet to be identified. The record has no base qualities; no much larger clone is one base away. Stable Graves' hyperthyroidism was defined as no progression to ophthalmopathy during 18 months of follow-up. Hyperthyroidism patients were newly diagnosed, had a disease duration of under 2 months, and were aged 18 to 65 years. The study excluded patients with uncontrolled infections, other autoimmune diseases, pregnancy or lactation. Diagnoses were established on the basis of clinical symptoms, serum thyroxine and TRAb, thyroid ultrasound, and orbital computed tomography. Ficoll-Paque density gradient centrifugation was used to isolate PBMCs from about 9 ml of fresh peripheral blood. Trizol reagent was used to extract total RNA, and RNA quality was then checked on an Agilent 2100 Bioanalyzer.

The sample comprised blood. The chain employs TRBV20-1 and TRBJ1-2; 11 bases in the middle match TRBD1. The sequence derives from a woman younger than 35 with Graves' hyperthyroidism. The sequenced DNA is TGCAGTGCAAACTCTGGACAGGGGGCTCTTGGCTACACCTTC. Its protein product is CSANSGQGALGYTF.